These T cell receptor beta chains were read from a single sample in a study of blood T cells in healthy people across ages. TCRdb re-called the 5' RACE reads with MiXCR, one entry per CDR3 protein. Among fewer than 1.5 million distinct CDR3 sequences listed, approximately 38% were seen once. Sequencing was carried out using blood. These receptor sequences come from a woman aged 18-35 years in good health. Each CDR3 is given with its conserved first and last residue. Fields, in order: J gene, D gene, V gene, clone size, CDR3 protein, CDR3 DNA. The D gene is left open where the match is weak. The size entry is marked missing in some rows and otherwise reads once, few, many or a size class.

J: TRBJ2-7; D: NA; V: TRBV24-1; size: once; CDR3: CATSDFKGEQYF; DNA: TGTGCCACCAGTGATTTCAAAGGCGAGCAGTACTTC
J: TRBJ1-5; D: NA; V: TRBV28; size: few; CDR3: CASSSASRYNQPQHF; DNA: TGTGCCAGCAGTTCTGCCTCGCGCTACAATCAGCCCCAGCATTTT
J: TRBJ1-6; D: TRBD1; V: TRBV12-3/TRBV12-4; size: NA; CDR3: CASSPRDRGYSPLHF; DNA: TGTGCCAGCAGTCCTAGGGACAGGGGGTACTCACCCCTCCACTTT
J: TRBJ2-5; D: NA; V: TRBV6-5; size: NA; CDR3: CASRHRTQETQYF; DNA: TGTGCCAGCAGACACAGGACGCAAGAGACCCAGTACTTC
J: TRBJ2-3; D: NA; V: TRBV6-2/TRBV6-3; size: NA; CDR3: CASSLNKSGRGTDTQYF; DNA: TGTGCCAGCAGCCTTAATAAGAGCGGGCGCGGCACAGATACGCAGTATTTT
J: TRBJ1-1; D: NA; V: TRBV6-5; size: NA; CDR3: CASSYVWGGSEAFF; DNA: TGTGCCAGCAGTTACGTGTGGGGCGGGTCTGAAGCTTTCTTT
J: TRBJ2-6; D: NA; V: TRBV5-4; size: NA; CDR3: CASSSPGGTPPSSGANVLTF; DNA: TGTGCCAGCAGCTCCCCAGGCGGGACCCCACCGAGCTCTGGGGCCAACGTCCTGACTTTC
J: TRBJ1-2; D: NA; V: TRBV4-1; size: few; CDR3: CASSRLLADYYGYTF; DNA: TGCGCCAGCAGCCGCCTACTGGCAGATTACTATGGCTACACCTTC
J: TRBJ1-3; D: TRBD1; V: TRBV12-3/TRBV12-4; size: many; CDR3: CASSRTGAGGNTIYF; DNA: TGTGCCAGCAGCCGGACAGGGGCGGGTGGAAACACCATATATTTT
J: TRBJ2-1; D: NA; V: TRBV7-9; size: NA; CDR3: CASSPGGLAVEQFF; DNA: TGTGCCAGCAGCCCGGGCGGGCTAGCTGTCGAGCAGTTCTTC
J: TRBJ1-4; D: NA; V: TRBV27; size: NA; CDR3: CASTFQGPATNEKLFF; DNA: TGTGCCAGCACCTTCCAGGGCCCCGCAACTAATGAAAAACTGTTTTTT
J: TRBJ1-5; D: TRBD1; V: TRBV12-3/TRBV12-4; size: many; CDR3: CASSPQGGSNQPQHF; DNA: TGTGCCAGCAGCCCACAGGGGGGTAGCAATCAGCCCCAGCATTTT
J: TRBJ2-4; D: NA; V: TRBV10-3; size: NA; CDR3: CAISLGVSKNIQYF; DNA: TGTGCCATCAGTTTGGGGGTGTCCAAAAACATTCAGTACTTC
J: TRBJ2-3; D: TRBD1; V: TRBV5-6; size: NA; CDR3: CASNFIPGQGRSDTQYF; DNA: TGTGCCAGCAACTTTATCCCGGGACAGGGGCGGTCAGATACGCAGTATTTT
J: TRBJ2-7; D: TRBD2; V: TRBV5-1; size: NA; CDR3: CASSLLGGGNEQYF; DNA: TGCGCCAGCAGCTTGCTGGGCGGGGGGAACGAGCAGTACTTC
J: TRBJ1-2; D: NA; V: TRBV6-2/TRBV6-3; size: NA; CDR3: CASSLTAKYGYTF; DNA: TGTGCCAGCAGTTTGACGGCAAAGTATGGCTACACCTTC
J: TRBJ2-5; D: NA; V: TRBV6-1; size: NA; CDR3: CASGRGDRPLGETQYF; DNA: TGTGCCAGCGGCCGGGGGGACAGGCCTCTTGGAGAGACCCAGTACTTC
J: TRBJ2-1; D: TRBD2; V: TRBV5-1; size: NA; CDR3: CASSIGTSANEQFF; DNA: TGCGCCAGCAGTATCGGGACTAGCGCCAATGAGCAGTTCTTC
J: TRBJ2-3; D: TRBD1; V: TRBV27; size: few; CDR3: CASSLQGAPTDTQYF; DNA: TGTGCCAGCAGTTTACAGGGGGCCCCCACAGATACGCAGTATTTT
J: TRBJ2-7; D: TRBD2; V: TRBV6-5; size: NA; CDR3: CASSQLAGGLGTEQYF; DNA: TGTGCCAGCAGTCAACTAGCGGGAGGTCTCGGGACCGAGCAGTACTTC
J: TRBJ2-7; D: TRBD1; V: TRBV7-2; size: few; CDR3: CASSAAPGQPFYEQYF; DNA: TGTGCCAGCAGCGCCGCTCCGGGACAGCCTTTTTACGAGCAGTACTTC
J: TRBJ2-1; D: TRBD2; V: TRBV6-5; size: few; CDR3: CASRETSGGGNEQFF; DNA: TGTGCCAGCAGGGAGACTAGCGGGGGAGGCAATGAGCAGTTCTTC
J: TRBJ2-2; D: NA; V: TRBV20-1; size: few; CDR3: CSASPAVNTGELFF; DNA: TGCAGTGCTAGTCCAGCTGTAAACACCGGGGAGCTGTTTTTT
J: TRBJ1-6; D: TRBD1; V: TRBV3-1; size: NA; CDR3: CASSHRGTGGNSPLHF; DNA: TGTGCCAGCAGCCACCGTGGGACAGGGGGCAATTCACCCCTCCACTTT
J: TRBJ2-1; D: NA; V: TRBV11-2; size: NA; CDR3: CASQYNEQFF; DNA: TGTGCCAGCCAATACAATGAGCAGTTCTTC
J: TRBJ2-6; D: NA; V: TRBV6-5; size: few; CDR3: CASRDHRVAGANVLTF; DNA: TGTGCCAGCAGAGATCACAGGGTAGCTGGGGCCAACGTCCTGACTTTC
J: TRBJ2-7; D: NA; V: TRBV5-1; size: NA; CDR3: CAGPSPSDTYEQYF; DNA: TGCGCCGGCCCCTCGCCTAGCGACACCTACGAGCAGTACTTC
J: TRBJ2-5; D: TRBD2; V: TRBV18; size: NA; CDR3: CASSRRNGGSVETQYF; DNA: TGTGCCAGCTCGCGCCGCAACGGGGGGAGCGTAGAGACCCAGTACTTC
J: TRBJ2-1; D: NA; V: TRBV6-5; size: NA; CDR3: CASSYVGEGAYEQFF; DNA: TGTGCCAGCAGTTATGTCGGGGAGGGGGCCTATGAGCAGTTCTTC
J: TRBJ1-1; D: NA; V: TRBV5-1; size: few; CDR3: CASSLWGSPPNTEAFF; DNA: TGCGCCAGCAGCTTGTGGGGGAGCCCGCCGAACACTGAAGCTTTCTTT
J: TRBJ1-2; D: NA; V: TRBV2; size: NA; CDR3: CASSPGIDRYYGYTF; DNA: TGTGCCAGCAGCCCGGGAATCGACAGATACTATGGCTACACCTTC
J: TRBJ2-3; D: NA; V: TRBV7-6; size: NA; CDR3: CASSLAWASASTDTQYF; DNA: TGTGCCAGCAGCTTAGCGTGGGCTAGCGCCAGCACAGATACGCAGTATTTT
J: TRBJ2-1; D: TRBD2; V: TRBV14; size: NA; CDR3: CASSLLREDNEQFF; DNA: TGTGCCAGCAGCCTCCTCCGGGAGGACAATGAGCAGTTCTTC
J: TRBJ2-3; D: TRBD2; V: TRBV3-1; size: NA; CDR3: CASSKKGAGISDTQYF; DNA: TGTGCCAGCAGCAAAAAGGGAGCGGGGATCTCAGATACGCAGTATTTT
J: TRBJ1-2; D: NA; V: TRBV4-2; size: few; CDR3: CASSSTGIQNGYTF; DNA: TGTGCCAGCAGCTCAACGGGGATCCAGAATGGCTACACCTTC
J: TRBJ2-7; D: NA; V: TRBV20-1; size: few; CDR3: CSARHTSYEQYF; DNA: TGCAGTGCTAGGCACACGTCCTACGAGCAGTACTTC
J: TRBJ1-1; D: TRBD1; V: TRBV10-3; size: NA; CDR3: CAISESDRGGGAFF; DNA: TGTGCCATCAGTGAGTCCGACAGGGGAGGGGGAGCTTTCTTT
J: TRBJ2-7; D: NA; V: TRBV3-1; size: NA; CDR3: CASSQGTGISSYEQYF; DNA: TGTGCCAGCAGCCAAGGAACGGGTATCAGCTCCTACGAGCAGTACTTC
J: TRBJ2-7; D: TRBD1; V: TRBV7-2; size: NA; CDR3: CASSQNRDRGFYEQYF; DNA: TGTGCCAGCAGCCAGAACCGGGACAGGGGATTCTACGAGCAGTACTTC
J: TRBJ2-5; D: NA; V: TRBV7-9; size: few; CDR3: CASSPQGGAYEQYF; DNA: TGTGCCAGCAGCCCTCAGGGGGGAGCTTATGAGCAGTACTTC
J: TRBJ2-4; D: TRBD2; V: TRBV20-1; size: NA; CDR3: CSASPLRGVQNIQYF; DNA: TGCAGTGCTAGCCCCTTGCGGGGGGTCCAAAACATTCAGTACTTC
J: TRBJ2-7; D: NA; V: TRBV15; size: few; CDR3: CATSNSGTYEQYF; DNA: TGTGCCACCAGCAATAGCGGAACTTACGAGCAGTACTTC
J: TRBJ2-5; D: NA; V: TRBV30; size: NA; CDR3: CAWSLQETQYF; DNA: TGTGCCTGGAGCCTCCAAGAGACCCAGTACTTC
J: TRBJ2-1; D: NA; V: TRBV27; size: NA; CDR3: CASSFTGRPSYNEQFF; DNA: TGTGCCAGCAGTTTTACCGGGAGACCTTCCTACAATGAGCAGTTCTTC
J: TRBJ1-6; D: NA; V: TRBV12-3/TRBV12-4; size: few; CDR3: CASRVNRAPANSPLHF; DNA: TGTGCCAGCAGGGTGAACAGGGCCCCCGCGAATTCACCCCTCCACTTT
J: TRBJ2-3; D: NA; V: TRBV20-1; size: NA; CDR3: CSARGVSGTTSTDTQYF; DNA: TGCAGTGCTAGAGGGGTTAGCGGTACCACTAGCACAGATACGCAGTATTTT
J: TRBJ2-7; D: NA; V: TRBV6-2/TRBV6-3; size: NA; CDR3: CASGGAYELYF; DNA: TGTGCCAGTGGGGGGGCTTACGAGCTGTACTTC
J: TRBJ1-5; D: TRBD1; V: TRBV6-2/TRBV6-3; size: NA; CDR3: CASRAGQGGNQPQHF; DNA: TGTGCCAGCAGAGCTGGACAGGGGGGAAATCAGCCCCAGCATTTT
J: TRBJ1-1; D: TRBD1; V: TRBV28; size: few; CDR3: CASSSTGGVNTEAFF; DNA: TGTGCCAGCAGTTCCACAGGGGGCGTGAACACTGAAGCTTTCTTT